This TCR beta chain was retrieved from a study of shared clonotypes between healthy human individuals. The wider study: Contributing individuals were two females and a few males aged 18 to 49.

Unsorted PBMC DNA underwent sequencing on ten immunoSEQ deep assay plates. The data were produced by immunoSEQ multiplex PCR, yet TCRdb's version contains in-frame clones alone and is incomplete. The table records a few hundred thousand clones, 75% to 80% of them present only once. The CDR3 runs 13 residues. Germline lookup yields CDR1 MNHEY and CDR2 SVGAGI. V lost 8 bases and J 7 bases, leaving 15 bases between the germline ends. The chain is built from TRBV6-5 and TRBJ2-1; D is possibly TRBD1 or TRBD2 (5 bases each). The sequenced material came from PBMCs. The TCR sequence derives from a woman aged 35 to 49 in good health. Some clones in this sample may be carry-over from other donors' samples. CDR3 sequence reads: CASGHGTRNEQFF. CDR3 nucleotides: TGTGCCAGCGGACACGGGACGAGGAATGAGCAGTTCTTC.